This T cell receptor (beta chain) was sequenced in a study of T cell repertoires in cytomegalovirus infection. General study results and limits: There were HLA-C-restricted CMV-specific TCR beta clonotypes dominating the ex vivo response.

Many counts were recorded for this clonotype. The antigen is unknown. Each CDR3 protein is one row after TCRdb ran MiXCR on the reads. The repertoire has more than 400,000 distinct CDR3 sequences, about 26% of them found once; the top ten carry less than 15%. The length of the CDR3 is 18 residues. The V gene lost 1 base and the J gene lost 6 bases, with 19 bases spanning the gap. The J gene is TRBJ1-6, the V gene TRBV12-3 or TRBV12-4; the D gene is possibly TRBD1 (5 bases). The source of this sequence is a human donor in good health (CMV status not recorded). Some clones in this sample may be carry-over from other donors' samples. What was sequenced was PBMCs. Here the CDR3 reads CASSLEGMGFRVNSPLHF. CDR3 nucleotides: TGTGCCAGCAGTTTAGAGGGGATGGGTTTCAGGGTTAATTCACCCCTCCACTTT.